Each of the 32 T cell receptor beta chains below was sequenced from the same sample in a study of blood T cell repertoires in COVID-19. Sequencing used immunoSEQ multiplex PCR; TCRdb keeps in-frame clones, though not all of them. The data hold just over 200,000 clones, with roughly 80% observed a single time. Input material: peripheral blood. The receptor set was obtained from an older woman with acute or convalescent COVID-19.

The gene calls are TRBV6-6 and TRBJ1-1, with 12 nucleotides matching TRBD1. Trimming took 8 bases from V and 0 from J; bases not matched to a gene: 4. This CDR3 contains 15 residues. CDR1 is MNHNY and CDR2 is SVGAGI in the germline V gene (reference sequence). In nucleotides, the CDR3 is TGTGCCAGCCGGGACAGGGGGCGAATGAACACTGAAGCTTTCTTT. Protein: CASRDRGRMNTEAFF.

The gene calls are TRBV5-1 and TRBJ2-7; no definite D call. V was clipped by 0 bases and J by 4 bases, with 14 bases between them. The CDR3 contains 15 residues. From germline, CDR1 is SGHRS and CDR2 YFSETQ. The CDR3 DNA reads TGCGCCAGCAGCTTGGATTACAGTGCATCGTACGAGCAGTACTTC. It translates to CASSLDYSASYEQYF.

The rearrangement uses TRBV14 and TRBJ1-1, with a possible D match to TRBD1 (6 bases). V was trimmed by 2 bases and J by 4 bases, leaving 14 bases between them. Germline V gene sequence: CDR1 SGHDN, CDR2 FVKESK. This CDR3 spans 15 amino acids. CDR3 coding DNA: TGTGCCAGCAGCCAATTGGGGGGGCCCGCCACTGAAGCTTTCTTT. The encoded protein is CASSQLGGPATEAFF.

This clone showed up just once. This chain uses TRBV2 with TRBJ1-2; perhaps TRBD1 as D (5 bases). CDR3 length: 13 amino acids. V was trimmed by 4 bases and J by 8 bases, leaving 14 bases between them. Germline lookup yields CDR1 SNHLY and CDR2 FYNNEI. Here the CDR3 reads CASSAETRDGYTF. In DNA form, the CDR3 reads TGTGCCAGCAGTGCTGAGACTAGGGACGGCTACACCTTC.

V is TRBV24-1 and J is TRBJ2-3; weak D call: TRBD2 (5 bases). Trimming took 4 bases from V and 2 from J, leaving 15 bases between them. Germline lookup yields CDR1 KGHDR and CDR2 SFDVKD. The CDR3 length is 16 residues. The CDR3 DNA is TGTGCCACCAGTGACCAAGGGAGATGGGCCACAGATACGCAGTATTTT. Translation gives CATSDQGRWATDTQYF.

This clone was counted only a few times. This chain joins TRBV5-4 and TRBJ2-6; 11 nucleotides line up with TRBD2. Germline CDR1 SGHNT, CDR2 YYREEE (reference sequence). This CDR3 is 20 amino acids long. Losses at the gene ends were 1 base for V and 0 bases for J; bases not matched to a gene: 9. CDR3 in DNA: TGTGCCAGCAGCTTGTTCGGGACTAGCGGTACCTACTCTGGGGCCAACGTCCTGACTTTC. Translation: CASSLFGTSGTYSGANVLTF.

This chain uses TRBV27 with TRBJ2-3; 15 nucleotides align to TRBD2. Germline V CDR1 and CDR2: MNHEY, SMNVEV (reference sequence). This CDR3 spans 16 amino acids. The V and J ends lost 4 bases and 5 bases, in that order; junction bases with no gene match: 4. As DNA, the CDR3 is TGTGCCAGCAGTTCCCCGGGACTAGCGGGAGGAGATACGCAGTATTTT. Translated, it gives CASSSPGLAGGDTQYF.

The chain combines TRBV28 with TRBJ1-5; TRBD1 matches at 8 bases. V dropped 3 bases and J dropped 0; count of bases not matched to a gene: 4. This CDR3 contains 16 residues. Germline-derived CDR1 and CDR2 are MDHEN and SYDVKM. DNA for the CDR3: TGTGCCAGCAGTTTGGGGGACAGGTATAGCAATCAGCCCCAGCATTTT. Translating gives CASSLGDRYSNQPQHF.

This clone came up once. The CDR3 spells CASSPRQGFRNTIYF. The CDR3 region has the DNA TGTGCCAGCAGTCCCCGACAGGGTTTTCGGAACACCATATATTTT. The rearrangement uses TRBV28 and TRBJ1-3; 7 nucleotides align to TRBD1. The ends lost 5 bases at V and 7 bases at J; junction bases unmatched: 11. The CDR3 loop spans 15 amino acids. The germline CDR1 and CDR2 sequences are MDHEN and SYDVKM.

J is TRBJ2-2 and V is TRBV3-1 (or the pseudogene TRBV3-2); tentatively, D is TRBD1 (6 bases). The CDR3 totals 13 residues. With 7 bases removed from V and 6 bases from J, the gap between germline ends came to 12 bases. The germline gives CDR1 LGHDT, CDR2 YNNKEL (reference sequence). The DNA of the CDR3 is TGTGCCAGCAACAGGGAAAAGGCCGGGGAGCTGTTTTTT. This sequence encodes CASNREKAGELFF.

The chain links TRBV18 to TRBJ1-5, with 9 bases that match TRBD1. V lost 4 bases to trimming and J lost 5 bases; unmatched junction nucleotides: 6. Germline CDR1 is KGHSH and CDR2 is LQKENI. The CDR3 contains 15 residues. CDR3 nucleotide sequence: TGTGCCAGCTCACTGGGACAGGGTGGCGATCAGCCCCAGCATTTT. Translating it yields CASSLGQGGDQPQHF. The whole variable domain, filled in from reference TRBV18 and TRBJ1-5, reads NAGVMQNPRHLVRRRGQEARLRCSPMKGHSHVYWYRQLPEEGLKFMVYLQKENIIDESGMPKERFSAEFPKEGPSILRIQQVVRGDSAAYFCASSLGQGGDQPQHFGDGTRLSIL.

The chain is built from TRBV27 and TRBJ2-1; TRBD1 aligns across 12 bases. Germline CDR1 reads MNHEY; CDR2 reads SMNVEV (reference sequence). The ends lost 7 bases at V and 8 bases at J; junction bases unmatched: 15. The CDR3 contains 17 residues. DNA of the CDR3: TGTGCCAGCACGCCTACCGACGGGACAGGGGGCGCGGATGAGCAGTTCTTC. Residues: CASTPTDGTGGADEQFF.

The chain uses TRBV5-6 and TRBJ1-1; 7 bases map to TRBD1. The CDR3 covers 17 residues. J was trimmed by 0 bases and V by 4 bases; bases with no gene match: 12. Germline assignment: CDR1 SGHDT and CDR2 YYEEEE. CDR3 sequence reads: CASSPIPGQTMNTEAFF. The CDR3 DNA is TGTGCCAGCAGCCCAATACCGGGACAGACCATGAACACTGAAGCTTTCTTT.

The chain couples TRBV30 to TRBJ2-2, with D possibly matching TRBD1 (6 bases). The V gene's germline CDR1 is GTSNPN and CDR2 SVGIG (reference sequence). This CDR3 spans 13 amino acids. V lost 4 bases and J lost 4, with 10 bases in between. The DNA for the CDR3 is TGTGCCTGGACAGGGGTCAGCACCGGGGAGCTGTTTTTT. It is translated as CAWTGVSTGELFF.

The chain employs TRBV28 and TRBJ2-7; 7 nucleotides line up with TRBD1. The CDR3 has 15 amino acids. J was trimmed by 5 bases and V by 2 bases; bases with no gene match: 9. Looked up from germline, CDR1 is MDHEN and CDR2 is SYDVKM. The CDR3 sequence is CASSLQGHRGHEQYF. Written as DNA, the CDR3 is TGTGCCAGCAGTTTACAGGGTCATAGGGGGCACGAGCAGTACTTC.

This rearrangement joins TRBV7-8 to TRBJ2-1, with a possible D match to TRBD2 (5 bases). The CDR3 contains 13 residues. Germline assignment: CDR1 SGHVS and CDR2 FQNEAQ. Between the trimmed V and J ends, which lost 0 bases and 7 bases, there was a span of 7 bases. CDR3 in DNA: TGTGCCAGCAGCTTAGCTAGCGAAAATGAGCAGTTCTTC. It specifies CASSLASENEQFF.

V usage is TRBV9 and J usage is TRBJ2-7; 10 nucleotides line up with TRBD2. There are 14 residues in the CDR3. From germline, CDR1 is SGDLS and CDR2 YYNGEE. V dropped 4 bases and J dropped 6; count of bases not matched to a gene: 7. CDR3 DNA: TGTGCCAGCAGCCAAAACCTAGCGGGAGCCGAGCAGTACTTC. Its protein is CASSQNLAGAEQYF. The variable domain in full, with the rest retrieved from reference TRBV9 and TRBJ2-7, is DSGVTQTPKHLITATGQRVTLRCSPRSGDLSVYWYQQSLDQGLQFLIQYYNGEERAKGNILERFSAQQFPDLHSELNLSSLELGDSALYFCASSQNLAGAEQYFGPGTRLTVT.

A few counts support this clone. Written as DNA, the CDR3 is TGTGCCAGCAGCTGGGGGGAGGCTTACAATGAGCAGTTCTTC. Residues: CASSWGEAYNEQFF. V is TRBV7-2 and J is TRBJ2-1; possibly TRBD2 for D (6 bases). This CDR3 region has 14 residues. V gave up 4 bases and J gave up 4 bases, with 11 bases separating them. Germline V lookup: CDR1 SGHTA, CDR2 FQGNSA. The variable domain in full, completed from reference TRBV7-2 and TRBJ2-1, reads GAGVSQSPSNKVTEKGKDVELRCDPISGHTALYWYRQSLGQGLEFLIYFQGNSAPDKSGLPSDRFSAERTGGSVSTLTIQRTQQEDSAVYLCASSWGEAYNEQFFGPGTRLTVL.

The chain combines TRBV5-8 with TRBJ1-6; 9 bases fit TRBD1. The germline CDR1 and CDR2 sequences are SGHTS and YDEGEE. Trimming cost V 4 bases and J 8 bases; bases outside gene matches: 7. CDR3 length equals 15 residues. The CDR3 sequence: CASSPDRGGDSPLHF. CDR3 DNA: TGTGCCAGCAGCCCGGACAGGGGAGGAGATTCACCCCTCCACTTT.

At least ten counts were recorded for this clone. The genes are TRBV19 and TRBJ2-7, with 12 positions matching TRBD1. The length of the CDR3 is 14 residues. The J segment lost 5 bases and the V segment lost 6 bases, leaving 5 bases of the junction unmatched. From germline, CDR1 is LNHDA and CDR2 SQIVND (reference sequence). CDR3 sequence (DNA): TGTGCCAGTAGCCGGGACAGGGGGCCAAACGAGCAGTACTTC. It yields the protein CASSRDRGPNEQYF.

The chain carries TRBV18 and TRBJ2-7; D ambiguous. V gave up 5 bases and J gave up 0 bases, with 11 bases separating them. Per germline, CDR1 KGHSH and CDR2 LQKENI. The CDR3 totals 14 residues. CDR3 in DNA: TGTGCCAGCTCAGCGTCTCCACCCTCCTACGAGCAGTACTTC. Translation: CASSASPPSYEQYF.

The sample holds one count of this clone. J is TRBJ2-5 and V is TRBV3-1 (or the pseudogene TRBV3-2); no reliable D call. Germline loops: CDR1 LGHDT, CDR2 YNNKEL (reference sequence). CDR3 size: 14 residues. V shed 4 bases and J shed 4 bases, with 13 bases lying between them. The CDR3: CASSRRVSGETQYF. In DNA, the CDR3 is TGTGCCAGCAGCCGACGGGTTTCGGGAGAGACCCAGTACTTC.

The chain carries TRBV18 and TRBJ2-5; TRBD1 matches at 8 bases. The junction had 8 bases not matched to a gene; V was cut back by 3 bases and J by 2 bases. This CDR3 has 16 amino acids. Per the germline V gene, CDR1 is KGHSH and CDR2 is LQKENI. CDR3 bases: TGTGCCAGCTCACCCCCCCGGACAGGGCATCAAGAGACCCAGTACTTC. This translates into CASSPPRTGHQETQYF.

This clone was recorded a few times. CDR3 in amino acids: CASSSHRTGHYEQYF. The CDR3 DNA reads as TGTGCCAGCAGTTCCCATCGGACAGGGCACTACGAGCAGTACTTC. J is TRBJ2-7 and V is TRBV27; 8 bases are a match to TRBD1. CDR3 length: 15 residues. V lost 4 bases and J lost 3; bases outside the gene matches: 8. CDR1 and CDR2 from the germline V gene are MNHEY and SMNVEV (reference sequence).

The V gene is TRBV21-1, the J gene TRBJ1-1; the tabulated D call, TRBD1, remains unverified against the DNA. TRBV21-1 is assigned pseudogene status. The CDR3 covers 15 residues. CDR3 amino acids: CASSNGDRTNTEAFF. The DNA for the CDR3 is TGTGCCAGCAGCAACGGGGACAGGACGAACACTGAAGCTTTCTTT.

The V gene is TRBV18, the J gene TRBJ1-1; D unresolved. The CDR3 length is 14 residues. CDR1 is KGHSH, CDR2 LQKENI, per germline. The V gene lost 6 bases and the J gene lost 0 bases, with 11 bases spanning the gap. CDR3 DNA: TGTGCCAGCTCGCCGACGGAGTTGAACACTGAAGCTTTCTTT. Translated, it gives CASSPTELNTEAFF. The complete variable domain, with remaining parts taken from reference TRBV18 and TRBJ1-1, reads NAGVMQNPRHLVRRRGQEARLRCSPMKGHSHVYWYRQLPEEGLKFMVYLQKENIIDESGMPKERFSAEFPKEGPSILRIQQVVRGDSAAYFCASSPTELNTEAFFGQGTRLTVV.

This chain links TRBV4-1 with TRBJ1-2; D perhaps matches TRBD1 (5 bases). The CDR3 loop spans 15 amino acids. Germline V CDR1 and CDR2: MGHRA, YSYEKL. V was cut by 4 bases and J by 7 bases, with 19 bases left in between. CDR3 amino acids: CASSPSRVGSVGYTF. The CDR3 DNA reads TGCGCCAGCAGCCCCTCCAGGGTGGGCTCTGTTGGCTACACCTTC.

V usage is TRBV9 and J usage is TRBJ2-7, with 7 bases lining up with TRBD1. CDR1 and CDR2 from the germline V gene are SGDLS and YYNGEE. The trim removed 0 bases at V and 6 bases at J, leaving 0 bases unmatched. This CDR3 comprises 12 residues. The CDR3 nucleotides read TGTGCCAGCAGCGTAGACAGGGGCGAGCAGTACTTC. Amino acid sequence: CASSVDRGEQYF.

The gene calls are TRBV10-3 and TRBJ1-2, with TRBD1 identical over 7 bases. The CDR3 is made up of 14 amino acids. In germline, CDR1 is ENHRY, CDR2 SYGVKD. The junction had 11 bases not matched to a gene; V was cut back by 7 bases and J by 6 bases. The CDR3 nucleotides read TGTGCCATCACCGGGACAGCCCCCAACAATGGCTACACCTTC. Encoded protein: CAITGTAPNNGYTF.

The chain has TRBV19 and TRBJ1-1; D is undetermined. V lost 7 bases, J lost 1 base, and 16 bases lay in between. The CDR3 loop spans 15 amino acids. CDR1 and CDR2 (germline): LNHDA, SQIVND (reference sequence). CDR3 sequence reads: CASILREGGNTEAFF. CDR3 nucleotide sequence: TGTGCCAGTATACTAAGGGAGGGCGGGAACACTGAAGCTTTCTTT.

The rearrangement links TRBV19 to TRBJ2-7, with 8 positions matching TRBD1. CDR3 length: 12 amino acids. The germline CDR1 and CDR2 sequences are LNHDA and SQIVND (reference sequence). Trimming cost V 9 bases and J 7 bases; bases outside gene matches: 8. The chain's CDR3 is CASMDRAWEQYF. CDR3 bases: TGTGCCAGCATGGACAGGGCTTGGGAGCAGTACTTC.

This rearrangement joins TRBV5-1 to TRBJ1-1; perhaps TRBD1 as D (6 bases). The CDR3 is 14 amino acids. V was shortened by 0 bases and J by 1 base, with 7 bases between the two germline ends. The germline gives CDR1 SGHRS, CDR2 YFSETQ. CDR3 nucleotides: TGCGCCAGCAGCTTGGTGGGGGCGAACACTGAAGCTTTCTTT. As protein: CASSLVGANTEAFF. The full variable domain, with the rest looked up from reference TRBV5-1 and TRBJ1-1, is KAGVTQTPRYLIKTRGQQVTLSCSPISGHRSVSWYQQTPGQGLQFLFEYFSETQRNKGNFPGRFSGRQFSNSRSEMNVSTLELGDSALYLCASSLVGANTEAFFGQGTRLTVV.